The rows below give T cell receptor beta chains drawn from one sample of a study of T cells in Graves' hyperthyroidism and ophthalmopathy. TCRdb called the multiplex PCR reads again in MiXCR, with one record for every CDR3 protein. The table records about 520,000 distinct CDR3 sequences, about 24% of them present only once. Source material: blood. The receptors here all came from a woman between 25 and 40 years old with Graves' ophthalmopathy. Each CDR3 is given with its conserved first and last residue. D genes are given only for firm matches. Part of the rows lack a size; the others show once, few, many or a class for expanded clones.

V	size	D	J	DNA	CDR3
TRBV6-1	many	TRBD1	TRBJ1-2	TGTGCCAGCAGTGGACAGGGTTACCATTTTAACTATGGCTACACCTTC	CASSGQGYHFNYGYTF
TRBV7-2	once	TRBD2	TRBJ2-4	TGTGCCAGAAGCTTAGCGGGGACTAGCGGGACGGGGAACATTCAGTACTTC	CARSLAGTSGTGNIQYF
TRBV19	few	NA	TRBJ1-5	TGTGCCAGTAGTATCTACGGACATAGCAATCAGCCCCAGCATTTT	CASSIYGHSNQPQHF
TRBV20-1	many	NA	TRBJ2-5	TGCAGTGCTCTCTTCGGCTCGGGGGACGGGACCCAGTACTTC	CSALFGSGDGTQYF
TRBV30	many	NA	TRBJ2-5	TGTGCCTGGAGTCCCATTATCAATTTCGGGGGAGAAGAGACCCAGTACTTC	CAWSPIINFGGEETQYF
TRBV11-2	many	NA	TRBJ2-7	TGTGCCAGCAGCTTATCGCCCTGGGCTGGCGAGCAGTACTTC	CASSLSPWAGEQYF
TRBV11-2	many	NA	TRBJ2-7	TGTGCCAGCAGCTCACTCGGGACTGGCTTACTTTCTTACGAGCAGTACTTC	CASSSLGTGLLSYEQYF
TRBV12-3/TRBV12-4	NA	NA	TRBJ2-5	TGTGCCAGCAGTCCCACAACAGGGAGAGAGACCCAGTACTTC	CASSPTTGRETQYF
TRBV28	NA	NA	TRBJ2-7	TGTGCCAGCAGTTTTAGAAAGGGGAGCTACGAGCAGTACTTC	CASSFRKGSYEQYF
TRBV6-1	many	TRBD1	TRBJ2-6	TGTGCCAGCAGAGCCCGACAGGGCCCCACTGGGGCCAACGTCCTGACTTTC	CASRARQGPTGANVLTF
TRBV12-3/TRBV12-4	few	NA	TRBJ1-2	TGTGCCAGCAGTTTAGCCCCGGGAAGGGATGGCTACACCTTC	CASSLAPGRDGYTF
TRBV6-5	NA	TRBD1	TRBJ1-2	TGTGCCAGCAGTTTCACCCAGGGGGCCGACTATGGCTACACCTTC	CASSFTQGADYGYTF
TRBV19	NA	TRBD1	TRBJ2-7	TGTGCCAGTAGTCCCCGGTCAGGGGGAGACGAGCAGTACTTC	CASSPRSGGDEQYF
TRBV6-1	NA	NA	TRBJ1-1	TGTGCCAGCAACCCAGCACGGGGGGGCCGGGCTTTCTTT	CASNPARGGRAFF
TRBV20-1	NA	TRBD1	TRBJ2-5	TGCAGTGCTAGAGGAGGGACAGGGGGATCTGTGGAGACCCAGTACTTC	CSARGGTGGSVETQYF
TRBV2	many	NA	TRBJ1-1	TGTGCCAGCAGGCTGGGGTTCAACACTGAAGCTTTCTTT	CASRLGFNTEAFF
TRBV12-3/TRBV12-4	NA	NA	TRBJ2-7	TGTGCCGGCAGTCTTCTAGCGCCCTACGAGCAGTACTTC	CAGSLLAPYEQYF
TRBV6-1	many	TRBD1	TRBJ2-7	TGTGCCAGCAAGGACAGGGGGCACGAGCAGTACTTC	CASKDRGHEQYF
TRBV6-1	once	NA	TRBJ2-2	TGTGCCAGCAGTACGCGGCAGGTTCCGAACACCGGGGAGCTGTTTTTT	CASSTRQVPNTGELFF
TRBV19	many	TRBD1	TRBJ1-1	TGTGCCAGTAGTACCCAGACAGGGTTTGGCTCTGAAGCTTTCTTT	CASSTQTGFGSEAFF
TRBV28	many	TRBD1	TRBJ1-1	TGTGCCAGCAGTTTTCCCCATCTCGACAGGGGCTACACTGAAGCTTTCTTT	CASSFPHLDRGYTEAFF
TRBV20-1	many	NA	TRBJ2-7	TGCAGTGCCTTAATCTGGACAGCCCTCTACGAGCAGTACTTC	CSALIWTALYEQYF
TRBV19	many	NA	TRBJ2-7	TGTGCCAGTAGTGTGGGACGAGGTAACGAGCAGTACTTC	CASSVGRGNEQYF
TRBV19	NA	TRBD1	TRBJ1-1	TGTGCCAGTAGTAGGGGGACAGCTCCCATGAACACTGAAGCTTTCTTT	CASSRGTAPMNTEAFF
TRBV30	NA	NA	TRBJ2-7	TGTGCCTGGAGTGGTAGCGGTTACTCCTACGAGCAGTACTTC	CAWSGSGYSYEQYF
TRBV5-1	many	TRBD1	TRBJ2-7	TGCGCCAGCAGCCTCGGGACAGGGGGGCTCGAGCAGTACTTC	CASSLGTGGLEQYF
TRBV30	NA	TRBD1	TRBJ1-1	TGTGCCTCCCCGAGGGGGCAGTTTAACACTGAAGCTTTCTTT	CASPRGQFNTEAFF
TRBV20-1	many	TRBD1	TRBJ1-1	TGCAGTGCTAGAGGGACAGGGTTTTACACTGAAGCTTTCTTT	CSARGTGFYTEAFF
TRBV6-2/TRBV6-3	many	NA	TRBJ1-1	TGTGCCAGCAGTTACTCTGGTGGCAGGGGTATGAACACTGAAGCTTTCTTT	CASSYSGGRGMNTEAFF
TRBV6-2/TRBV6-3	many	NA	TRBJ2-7	TGTGCCAGCATGAGGGGAGGCACCTACGAGCAGTACTTC	CASMRGGTYEQYF
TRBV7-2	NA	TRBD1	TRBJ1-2	TGTGCCAGCAGCAAGGACAGGGTAACCTATGGCTACACCTTC	CASSKDRVTYGYTF
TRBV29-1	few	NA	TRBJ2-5	TGCAGCGTTGGAGGGAGCGAAGAGACCCAGTACTTC	CSVGGSEETQYF
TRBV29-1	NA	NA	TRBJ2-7	TGCAGCGCCCACGGTTCCAGAGCGTGGGAGCAGTACTTC	CSAHGSRAWEQYF
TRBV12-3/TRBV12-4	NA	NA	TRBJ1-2	TGTGCCAGCCGCCGATGGGGGGCGGACTATGGCTACACCTTC	CASRRWGADYGYTF
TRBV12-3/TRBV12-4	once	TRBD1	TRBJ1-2	TGTGCCAGCAGTACAGGGGGCGCTTATGGCTACACCTTC	CASSTGGAYGYTF
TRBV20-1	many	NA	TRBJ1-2	TGCAGTGCTCTGCATGGGGTCGGCTACACCTTC	CSALHGVGYTF